This T cell receptor (beta chain) was found in a study of T-cell reconstitution after alpha-beta-depleted transplantation in children. General study findings and limits: T-cell numbers and diversity one year post-transplant derived largely from freshly generated T cells. About two months after transplant, alpha-beta T cells reportedly came from several hundred expanded graft clones. Recipient T cells and thymic progenitors that survived were the source of the high TCRbeta diversity seen at day 60 in some patients.

V lost 4 bases and J lost 1; bases outside the gene matches: 9. This CDR3 contains 16 residues. The V gene's germline CDR1 is SGHRS and CDR2 YFSETQ. Molecular barcoding with unique molecular identifiers was used for the TCRbeta library. MiXCR, run by TCRdb on the PCR reads, gives a single entry per CDR3 protein. The table lists 200,000 to 250,000 distinct CDR3 sequences, less than 9% of them singletons. The table lists this clonotype with many counts. The antigen remains unidentified. The source was PBMCs, mostly from graft donor cells, collected 180 days after TCRalphabeta/CD19-depleted stem cell transplant. The clonotype originates from a male patient younger than 18 who had a stem cell transplant for acute lymphoblastic leukemia, so the T cells may come from the graft donor. This rearrangement joins TRBV5-1 to TRBJ2-7; 9 bases agree with TRBD1. CDR3 protein: CASSPPGTGTSYEQYF. The CDR3 nucleotides are TGCGCCAGCAGCCCGCCGGGGACAGGGACGTCCTACGAGCAGTACTTC. Filled out from reference TRBV5-1 and TRBJ2-7, the complete variable domain reads KAGVTQTPRYLIKTRGQQVTLSCSPISGHRSVSWYQQTPGQGLQFLFEYFSETQRNKGNFPGRFSGRQFSNSRSEMNVSTLELGDSALYLCASSPPGTGTSYEQYFGPGTRLTVT.